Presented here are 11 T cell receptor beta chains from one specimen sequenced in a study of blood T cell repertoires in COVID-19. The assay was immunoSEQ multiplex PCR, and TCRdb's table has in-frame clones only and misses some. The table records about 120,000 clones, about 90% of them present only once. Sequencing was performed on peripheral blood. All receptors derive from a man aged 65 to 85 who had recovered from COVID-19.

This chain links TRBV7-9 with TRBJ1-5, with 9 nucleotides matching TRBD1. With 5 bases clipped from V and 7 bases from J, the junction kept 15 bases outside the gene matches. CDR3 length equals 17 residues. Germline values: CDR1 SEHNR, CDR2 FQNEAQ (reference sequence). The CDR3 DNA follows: TGTGCCAGCAGCCCAAAGGGACAGGGCCTAGGGGGACAGCCCCAGCATTTT. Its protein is CASSPKGQGLGGQPQHF. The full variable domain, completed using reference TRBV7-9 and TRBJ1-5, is DTGVSQNPRHKITKRGQNVTFRCDPISEHNRLYWYRQTLGQGPEFLTYFQNEAQLEKSRLLSDRFSAERPKGSFSTLEIQRTEQGDSAMYLCASSPKGQGLGGQPQHFGDGTRLSIL.

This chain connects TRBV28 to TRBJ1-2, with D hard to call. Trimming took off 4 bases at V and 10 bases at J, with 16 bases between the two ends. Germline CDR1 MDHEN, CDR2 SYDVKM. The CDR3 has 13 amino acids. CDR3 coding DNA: TGTGCCAGCAGTTCCCCACAGCTGATTATCTACACCTTC. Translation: CASSSPQLIIYTF.

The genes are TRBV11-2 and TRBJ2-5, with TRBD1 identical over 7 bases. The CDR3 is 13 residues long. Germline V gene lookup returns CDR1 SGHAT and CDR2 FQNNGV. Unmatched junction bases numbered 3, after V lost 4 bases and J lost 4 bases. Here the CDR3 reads CASSSYRGETQYF. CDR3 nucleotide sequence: TGTGCCAGCAGCTCTTACAGGGGAGAGACCCAGTACTTC.

The CDR3 loop is CATGGQATGELFF. The CDR3 region has the DNA TGTGCCACCGGCGGACAGGCCACCGGGGAGCTGTTTTTT. This chain joins TRBV19 and TRBJ2-2; the match to TRBD1 covers 7 bases. V shed 10 bases, J shed 4 bases, and the junction held 6 bases outside the gene matches. Germline CDR1 reads LNHDA; CDR2 reads SQIVND (reference sequence). The CDR3 length is 13 residues.

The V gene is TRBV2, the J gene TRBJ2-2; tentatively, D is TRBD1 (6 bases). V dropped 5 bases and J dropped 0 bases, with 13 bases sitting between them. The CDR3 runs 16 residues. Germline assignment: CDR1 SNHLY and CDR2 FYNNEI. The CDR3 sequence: CASSWGHPTNTGELFF. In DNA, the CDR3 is TGTGCCAGCAGTTGGGGACACCCGACGAACACCGGGGAGCTGTTTTTT.

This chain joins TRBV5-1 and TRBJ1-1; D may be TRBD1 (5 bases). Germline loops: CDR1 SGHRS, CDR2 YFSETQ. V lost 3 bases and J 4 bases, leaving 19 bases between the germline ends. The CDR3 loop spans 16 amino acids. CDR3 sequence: CASSSVIAGGITEAFF. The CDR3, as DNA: TGCGCCAGCAGCTCCGTAATTGCGGGGGGGATCACTGAAGCTTTCTTT.

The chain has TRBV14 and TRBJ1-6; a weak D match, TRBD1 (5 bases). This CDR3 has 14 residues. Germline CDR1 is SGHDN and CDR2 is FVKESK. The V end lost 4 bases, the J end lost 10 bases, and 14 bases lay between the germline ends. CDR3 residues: CASSPISQGSPLHF. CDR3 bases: TGTGCCAGCAGCCCGATATCGCAGGGATCACCCCTCCACTTT.

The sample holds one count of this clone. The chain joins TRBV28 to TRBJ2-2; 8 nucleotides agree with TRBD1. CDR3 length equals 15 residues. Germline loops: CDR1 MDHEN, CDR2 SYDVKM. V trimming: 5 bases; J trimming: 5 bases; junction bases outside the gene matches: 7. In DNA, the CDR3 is TGTGCCAGCAGTCCCGGGACAGGAAGAACCGGGGAGCTGTTTTTT. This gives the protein CASSPGTGRTGELFF.

The CDR3 here is CASSAGWGLSYGYTF. The CDR3 bases are TGTGCCAGCAGTGCTGGGTGGGGGCTAAGCTATGGCTACACCTTC. This rearrangement joins TRBV2 to TRBJ1-2; weak D call: TRBD1 (6 bases). V was pared by 4 bases and J by 4 bases, with 16 bases between. Germline values: CDR1 SNHLY, CDR2 FYNNEI. The CDR3 extends over 15 amino acids.

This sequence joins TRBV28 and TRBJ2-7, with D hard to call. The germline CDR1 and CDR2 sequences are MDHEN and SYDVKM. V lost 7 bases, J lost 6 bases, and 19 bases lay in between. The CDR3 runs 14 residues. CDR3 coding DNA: TGTGCCAGCACCCCTTATGAGGTCAGTTCCGAGCAGTACTTC. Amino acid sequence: CASTPYEVSSEQYF.

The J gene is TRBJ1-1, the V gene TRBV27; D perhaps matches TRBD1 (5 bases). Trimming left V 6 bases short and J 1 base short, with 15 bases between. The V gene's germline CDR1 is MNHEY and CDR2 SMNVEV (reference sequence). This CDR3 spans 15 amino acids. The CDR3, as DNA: TGTGCCAGCAGCCGACAGCCGACTCCGAACACTGAAGCTTTCTTT. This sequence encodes CASSRQPTPNTEAFF.